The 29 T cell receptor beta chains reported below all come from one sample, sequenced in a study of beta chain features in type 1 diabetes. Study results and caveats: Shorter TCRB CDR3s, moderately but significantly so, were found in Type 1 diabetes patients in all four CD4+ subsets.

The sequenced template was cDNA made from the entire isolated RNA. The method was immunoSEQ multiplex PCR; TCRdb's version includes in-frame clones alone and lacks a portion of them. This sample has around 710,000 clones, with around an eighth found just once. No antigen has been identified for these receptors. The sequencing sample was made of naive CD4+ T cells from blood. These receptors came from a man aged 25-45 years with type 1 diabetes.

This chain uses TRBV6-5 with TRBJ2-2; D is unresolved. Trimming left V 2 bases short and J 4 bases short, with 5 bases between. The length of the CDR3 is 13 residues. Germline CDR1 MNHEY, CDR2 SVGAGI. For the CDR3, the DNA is TGTGCCAGCAGTTACCCACCCACCGGGGAGCTGTTTTTT. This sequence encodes CASSYPPTGELFF.

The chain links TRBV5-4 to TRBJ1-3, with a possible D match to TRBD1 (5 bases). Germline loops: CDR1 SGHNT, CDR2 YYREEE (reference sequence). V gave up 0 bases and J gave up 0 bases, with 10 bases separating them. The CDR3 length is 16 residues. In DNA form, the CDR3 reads TGTGCCAGCAGCTTGGATTGGGGACTCTCTGGAAACACCATATATTTT. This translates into CASSLDWGLSGNTIYF.

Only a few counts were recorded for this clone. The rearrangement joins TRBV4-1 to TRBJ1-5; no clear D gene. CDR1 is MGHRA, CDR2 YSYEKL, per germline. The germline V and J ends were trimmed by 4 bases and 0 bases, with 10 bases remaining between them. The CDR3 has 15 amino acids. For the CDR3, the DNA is TGCGCCAGCAGCCCTGCAGAAAATAGCAATCAGCCCCAGCATTTT. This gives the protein CASSPAENSNQPQHF.

CDR3 in DNA: TGTGCCAGCAGCCGGGTGACGGAGGGCTACACCTTC. This codes for CASSRVTEGYTF. V is TRBV7-9 and J is TRBJ1-2; D is uncertain. This CDR3 comprises 12 residues. Per the germline V gene, CDR1 is SEHNR and CDR2 is FQNEAQ (reference sequence). The ends were cut back, 5 bases at V and 8 bases at J, with 12 bases in the middle.

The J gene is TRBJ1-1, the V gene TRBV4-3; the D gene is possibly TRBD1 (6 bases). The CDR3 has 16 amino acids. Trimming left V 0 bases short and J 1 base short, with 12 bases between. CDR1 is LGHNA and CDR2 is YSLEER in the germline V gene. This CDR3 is CASSQDAQGPNTEAFF. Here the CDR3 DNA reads TGCGCCAGCAGCCAAGATGCCCAGGGGCCGAACACTGAAGCTTTCTTT.

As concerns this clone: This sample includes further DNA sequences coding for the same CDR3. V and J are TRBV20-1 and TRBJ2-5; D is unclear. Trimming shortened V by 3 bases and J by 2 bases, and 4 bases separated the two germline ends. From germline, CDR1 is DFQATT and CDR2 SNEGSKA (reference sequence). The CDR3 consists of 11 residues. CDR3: CSARVQETQYF. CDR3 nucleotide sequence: TGCAGTGCTAGGGTACAAGAGACCCAGTACTTC.

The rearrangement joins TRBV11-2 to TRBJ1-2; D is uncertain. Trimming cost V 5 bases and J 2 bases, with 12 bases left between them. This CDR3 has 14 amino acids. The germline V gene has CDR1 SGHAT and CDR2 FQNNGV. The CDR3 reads CASSTQTVNYGYTF. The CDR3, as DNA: TGTGCCAGCAGCACCCAGACGGTAAACTATGGCTACACCTTC.

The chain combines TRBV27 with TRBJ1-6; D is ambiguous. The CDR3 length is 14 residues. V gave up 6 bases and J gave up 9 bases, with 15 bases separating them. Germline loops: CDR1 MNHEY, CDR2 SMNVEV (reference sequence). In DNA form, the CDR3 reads TGTGCCAGCAGGGTTGAGGGTCTCGGTTCACCCCTCCACTTT. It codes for CASRVEGLGSPLHF.

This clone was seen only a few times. The CDR3 sequence is CASSPDAILGNEQYF. As DNA, the CDR3 is TGTGCCAGCAGCCCAGACGCTATTCTAGGGAACGAGCAGTACTTC. The chain carries TRBV6-6 and TRBJ2-7; the D is unclear. V was pared by 6 bases and J by 5 bases, with 20 bases between. CDR1 MNHNY and CDR2 SVGAGI come from the germline V gene (reference sequence). The CDR3 contains 15 residues.

CDR3 residues: CASSLRAPSGGADTQYF. CDR3 DNA sequence: TGTGCCAGCAGCCTGAGGGCCCCTAGCGGGGGGGCAGATACGCAGTATTTT. The rearrangement joins TRBV4-2 to TRBJ2-3; TRBD2 aligns across 12 bases. The CDR3 has 17 amino acids. The germline CDR1 and CDR2 sequences are LGHNA and YNFKEQ. J lost 4 bases, V lost 4 bases, and 9 bases had no gene match.

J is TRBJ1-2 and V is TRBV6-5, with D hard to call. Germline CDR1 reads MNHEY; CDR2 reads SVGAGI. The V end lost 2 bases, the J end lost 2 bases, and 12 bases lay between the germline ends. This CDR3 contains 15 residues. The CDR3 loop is CASSYGLPSNYGYTF. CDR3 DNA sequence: TGTGCCAGCAGTTACGGGTTACCCTCAAACTATGGCTACACCTTC.

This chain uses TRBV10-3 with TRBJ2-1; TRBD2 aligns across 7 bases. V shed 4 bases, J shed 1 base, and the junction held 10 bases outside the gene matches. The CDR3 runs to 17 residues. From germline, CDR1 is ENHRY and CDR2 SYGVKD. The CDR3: CAISVPRLAESYNEQFF. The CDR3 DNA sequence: TGTGCCATCAGTGTTCCCCGACTAGCAGAATCCTACAATGAGCAGTTCTTC.

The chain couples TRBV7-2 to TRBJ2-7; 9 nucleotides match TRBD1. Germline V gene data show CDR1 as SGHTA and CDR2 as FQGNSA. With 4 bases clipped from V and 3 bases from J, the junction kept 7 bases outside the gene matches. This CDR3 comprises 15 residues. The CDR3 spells CASSSRGQGNYEQYF. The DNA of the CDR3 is TGTGCCAGCAGCTCAAGGGGACAGGGTAACTACGAGCAGTACTTC.

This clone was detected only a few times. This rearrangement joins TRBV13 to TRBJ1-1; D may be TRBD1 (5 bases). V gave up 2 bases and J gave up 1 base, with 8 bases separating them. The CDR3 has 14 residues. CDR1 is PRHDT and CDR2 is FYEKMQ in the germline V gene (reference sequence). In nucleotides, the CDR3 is TGTGCCAGCAGCTTACTACAGGAGAACACTGAAGCTTTCTTT. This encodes CASSLLQENTEAFF. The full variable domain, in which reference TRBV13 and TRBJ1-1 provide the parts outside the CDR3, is AAGVIQSPRHLIKEKRETATLKCYPIPRHDTVYWYQQGPGQDPQFLISFYEKMQSDKGSIPDRFSAQQFSDYHSELNMSSLELGDSALYFCASSLLQENTEAFFGQGTRLTVV.

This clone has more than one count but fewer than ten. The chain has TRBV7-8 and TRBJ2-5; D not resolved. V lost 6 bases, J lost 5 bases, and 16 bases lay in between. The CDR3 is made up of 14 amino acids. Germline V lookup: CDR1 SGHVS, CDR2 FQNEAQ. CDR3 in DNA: TGTGCCAGCAGTTTGAAAGGGTATGGGGAGACCCAGTACTTC. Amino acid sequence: CASSLKGYGETQYF.

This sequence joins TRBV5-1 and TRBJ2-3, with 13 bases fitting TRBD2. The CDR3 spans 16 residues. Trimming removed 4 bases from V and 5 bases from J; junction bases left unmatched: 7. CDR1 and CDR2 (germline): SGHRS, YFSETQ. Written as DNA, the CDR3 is TGCGCCAGCAGCCTCGGACTAGCGGGGGTACAAGATACGCAGTATTTT. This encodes CASSLGLAGVQDTQYF.

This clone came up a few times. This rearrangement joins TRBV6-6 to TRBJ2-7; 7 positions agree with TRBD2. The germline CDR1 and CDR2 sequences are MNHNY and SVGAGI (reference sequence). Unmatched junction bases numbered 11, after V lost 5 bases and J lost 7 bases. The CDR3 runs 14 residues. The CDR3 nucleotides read TGTGCCAGCAGTAGGGACTACTTATTGGGGGAGCAGTACTTC. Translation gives CASSRDYLLGEQYF.

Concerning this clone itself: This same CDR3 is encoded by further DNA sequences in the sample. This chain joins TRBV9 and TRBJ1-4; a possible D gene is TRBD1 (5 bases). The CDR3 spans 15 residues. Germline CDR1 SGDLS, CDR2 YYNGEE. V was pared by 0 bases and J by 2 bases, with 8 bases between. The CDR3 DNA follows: TGTGCCAGCAGCGTAGGAGGGGCGACTAATGAAAAACTGTTTTTT. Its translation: CASSVGGATNEKLFF.

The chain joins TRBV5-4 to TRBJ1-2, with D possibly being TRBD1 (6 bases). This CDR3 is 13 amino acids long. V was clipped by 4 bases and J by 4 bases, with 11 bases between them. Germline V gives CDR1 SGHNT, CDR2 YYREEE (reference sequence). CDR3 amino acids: CASSLRGFYGYTF. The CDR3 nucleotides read TGTGCCAGCAGCCTCAGGGGCTTCTATGGCTACACCTTC.

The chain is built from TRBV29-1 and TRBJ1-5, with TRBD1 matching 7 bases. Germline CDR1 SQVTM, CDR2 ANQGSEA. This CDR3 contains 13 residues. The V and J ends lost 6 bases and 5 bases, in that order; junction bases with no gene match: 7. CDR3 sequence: CSVAGGIDQPQHF. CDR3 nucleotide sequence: TGCAGCGTGGCAGGGGGGATCGATCAGCCCCAGCATTTT.

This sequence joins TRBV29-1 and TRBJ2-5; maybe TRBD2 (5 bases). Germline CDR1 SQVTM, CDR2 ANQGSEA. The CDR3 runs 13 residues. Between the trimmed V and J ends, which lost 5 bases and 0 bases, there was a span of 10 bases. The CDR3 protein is CSVSGSYQETQYF. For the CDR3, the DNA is TGCAGCGTTAGCGGCAGCTACCAAGAGACCCAGTACTTC.

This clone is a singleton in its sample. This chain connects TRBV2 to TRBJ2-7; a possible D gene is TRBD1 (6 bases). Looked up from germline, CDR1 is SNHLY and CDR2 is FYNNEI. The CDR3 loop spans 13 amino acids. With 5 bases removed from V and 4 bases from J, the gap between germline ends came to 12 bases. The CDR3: CASSKQGFYEQYF. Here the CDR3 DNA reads TGTGCCAGCAGTAAGCAGGGGTTTTACGAGCAGTACTTC.

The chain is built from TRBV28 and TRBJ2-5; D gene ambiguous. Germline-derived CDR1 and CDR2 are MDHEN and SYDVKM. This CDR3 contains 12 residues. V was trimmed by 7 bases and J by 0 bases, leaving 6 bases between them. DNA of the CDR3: TGTGCCAGCATGCGGTACCAAGAGACCCAGTACTTC. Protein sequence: CASMRYQETQYF.

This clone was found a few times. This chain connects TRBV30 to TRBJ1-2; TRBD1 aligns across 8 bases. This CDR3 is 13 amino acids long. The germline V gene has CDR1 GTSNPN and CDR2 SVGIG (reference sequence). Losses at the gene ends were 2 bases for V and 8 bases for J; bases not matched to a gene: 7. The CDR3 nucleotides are TGTGCCTGGAGTATAGGACAGGGTGGCGGCTACACCTTC. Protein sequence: CAWSIGQGGGYTF.

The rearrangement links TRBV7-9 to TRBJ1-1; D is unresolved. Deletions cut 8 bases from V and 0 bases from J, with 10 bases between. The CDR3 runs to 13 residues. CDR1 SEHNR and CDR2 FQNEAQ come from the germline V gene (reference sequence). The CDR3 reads CASGLQMNTEAFF. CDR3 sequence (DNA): TGTGCCAGCGGCCTGCAAATGAACACTGAAGCTTTCTTT.

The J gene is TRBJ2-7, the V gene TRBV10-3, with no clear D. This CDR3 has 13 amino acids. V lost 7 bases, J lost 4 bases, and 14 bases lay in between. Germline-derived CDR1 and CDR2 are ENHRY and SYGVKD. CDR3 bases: TGTGCCATCACCCAGGCCGCATCATACGAGCAGTACTTC. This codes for CAITQAASYEQYF.

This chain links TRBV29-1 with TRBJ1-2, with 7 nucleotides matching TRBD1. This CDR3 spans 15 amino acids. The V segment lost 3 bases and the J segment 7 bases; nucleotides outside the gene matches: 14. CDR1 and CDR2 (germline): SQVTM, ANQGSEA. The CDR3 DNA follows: TGCAGCGTTGACCTGGACAGGCGAAAACGGGGTGGCTACACCTTC. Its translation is CSVDLDRRKRGGYTF. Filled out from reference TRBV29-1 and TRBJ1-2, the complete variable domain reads SAVISQKPSRDICQRGTSLTIQCQVDSQVTMMFWYRQQPGQSLTLIATANQGSEATYESGFVIDKFPISRPNLTFSTLTVSNMSPEDSSIYLCSVDLDRRKRGGYTFGSGTRLTVV.

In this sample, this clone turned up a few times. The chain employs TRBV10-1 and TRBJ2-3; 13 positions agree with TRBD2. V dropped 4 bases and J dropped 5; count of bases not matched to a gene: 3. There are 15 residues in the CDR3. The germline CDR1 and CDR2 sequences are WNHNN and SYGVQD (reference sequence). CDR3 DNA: TGCGCCAGCAGTGCGGGACTAGCGGGGCAAGATACGCAGTATTTT. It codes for CASSAGLAGQDTQYF.

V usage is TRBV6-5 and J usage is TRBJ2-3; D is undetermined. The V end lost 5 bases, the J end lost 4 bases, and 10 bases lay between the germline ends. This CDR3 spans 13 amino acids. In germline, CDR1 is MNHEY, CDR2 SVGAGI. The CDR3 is CASSERPPDTQYF. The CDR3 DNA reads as TGTGCCAGCAGTGAAAGGCCGCCAGATACGCAGTATTTT.